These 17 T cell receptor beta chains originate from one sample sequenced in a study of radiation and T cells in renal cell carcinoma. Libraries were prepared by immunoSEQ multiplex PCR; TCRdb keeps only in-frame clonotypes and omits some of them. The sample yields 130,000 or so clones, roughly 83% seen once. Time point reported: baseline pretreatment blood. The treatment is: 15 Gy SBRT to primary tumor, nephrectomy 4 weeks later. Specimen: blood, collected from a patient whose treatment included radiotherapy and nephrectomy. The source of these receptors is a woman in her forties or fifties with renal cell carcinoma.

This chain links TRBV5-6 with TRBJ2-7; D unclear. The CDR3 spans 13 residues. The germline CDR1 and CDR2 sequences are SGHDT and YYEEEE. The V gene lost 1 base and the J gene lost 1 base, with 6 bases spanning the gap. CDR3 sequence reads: CASSLTPSYEQYF. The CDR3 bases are TGTGCCAGCAGCTTGACACCTTCCTACGAGCAGTACTTC.

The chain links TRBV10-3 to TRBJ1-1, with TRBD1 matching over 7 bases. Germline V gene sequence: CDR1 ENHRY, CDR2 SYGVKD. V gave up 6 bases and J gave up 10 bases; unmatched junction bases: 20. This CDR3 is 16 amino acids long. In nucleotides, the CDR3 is TGTGCCATCAGGGAATCTGACGGGACTCTTCAGGGGGTAGCTTTCTTT. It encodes CAIRESDGTLQGVAFF.

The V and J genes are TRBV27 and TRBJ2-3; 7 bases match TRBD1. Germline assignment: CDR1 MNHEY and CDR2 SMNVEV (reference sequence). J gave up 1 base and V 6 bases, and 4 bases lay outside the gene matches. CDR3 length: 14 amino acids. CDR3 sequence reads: CASRRQGRTDTQYF. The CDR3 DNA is TGTGCCAGCAGACGACAGGGCCGCACAGATACGCAGTATTTT.

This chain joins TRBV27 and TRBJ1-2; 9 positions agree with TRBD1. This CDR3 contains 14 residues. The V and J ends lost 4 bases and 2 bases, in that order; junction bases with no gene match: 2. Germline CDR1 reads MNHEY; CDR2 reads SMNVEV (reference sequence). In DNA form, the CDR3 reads TGTGCCAGCAGTTCGACAGGGGGAAACTATGGCTACACCTTC. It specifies CASSSTGGNYGYTF.

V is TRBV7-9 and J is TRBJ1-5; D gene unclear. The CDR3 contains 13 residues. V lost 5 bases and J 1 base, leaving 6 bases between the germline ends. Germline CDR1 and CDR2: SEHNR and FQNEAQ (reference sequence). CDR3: CASSRNSNQPQHF. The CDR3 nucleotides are TGTGCCAGCAGCCGCAACAGCAATCAGCCCCAGCATTTT.

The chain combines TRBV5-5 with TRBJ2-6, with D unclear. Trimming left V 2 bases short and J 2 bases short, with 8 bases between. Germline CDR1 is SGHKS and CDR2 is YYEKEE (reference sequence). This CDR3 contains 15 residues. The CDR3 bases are TGTGCCAGCAGCTTTCCTGTGGCTGGGGCCAACGTCCTGACTTTC. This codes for CASSFPVAGANVLTF.

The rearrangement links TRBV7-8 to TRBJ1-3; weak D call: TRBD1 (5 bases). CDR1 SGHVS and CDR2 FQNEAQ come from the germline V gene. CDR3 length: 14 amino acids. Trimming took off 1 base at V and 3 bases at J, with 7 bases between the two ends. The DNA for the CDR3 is TGTGCCAGCAGCTTAGTTGGGGGTGGAAACACCATATATTTT. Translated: CASSLVGGGNTIYF.

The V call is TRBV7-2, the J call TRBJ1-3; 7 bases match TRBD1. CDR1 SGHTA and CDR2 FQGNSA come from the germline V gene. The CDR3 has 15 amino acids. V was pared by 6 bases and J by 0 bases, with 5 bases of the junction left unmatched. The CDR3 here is CASSFRDSSGNTIYF. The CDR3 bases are TGTGCCAGCAGTTTTCGGGACAGCTCTGGAAACACCATATATTTT.

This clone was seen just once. This CDR3 reads CASSYSRQSGQPQHF. In nucleotides, the CDR3 is TGTGCCAGCAGTTACTCGAGGCAGTCAGGTCAGCCCCAGCATTTT. The rearrangement joins TRBV6-5 to TRBJ1-5; D unclear. CDR1 is MNHEY, CDR2 SVGAGI, per germline. The V end lost 0 bases, the J end lost 6 bases, and 12 bases lay between the germline ends. The CDR3 is 15 residues long.

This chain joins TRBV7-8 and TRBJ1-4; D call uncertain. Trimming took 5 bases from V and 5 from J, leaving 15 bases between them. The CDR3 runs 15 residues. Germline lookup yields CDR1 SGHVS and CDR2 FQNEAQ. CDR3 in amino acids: CASSPAILPNEKLFF. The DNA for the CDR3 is TGTGCCAGCAGCCCAGCCATACTGCCGAATGAAAAACTGTTTTTT.

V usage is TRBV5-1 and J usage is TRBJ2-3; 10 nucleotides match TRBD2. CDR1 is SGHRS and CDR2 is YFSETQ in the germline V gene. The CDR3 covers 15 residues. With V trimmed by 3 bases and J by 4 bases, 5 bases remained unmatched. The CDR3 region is CASSSPSGSPDTQYF. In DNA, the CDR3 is TGCGCCAGCAGCTCCCCTAGCGGGAGTCCAGATACGCAGTATTTT. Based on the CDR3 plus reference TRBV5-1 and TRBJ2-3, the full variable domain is KAGVTQTPRYLIKTRGQQVTLSCSPISGHRSVSWYQQTPGQGLQFLFEYFSETQRNKGNFPGRFSGRQFSNSRSEMNVSTLELGDSALYLCASSSPSGSPDTQYFGPGTRLTVL.

CDR3 in DNA: TGTGCCAGCAGCCTCAGCAATCAGCCCCAGCATTTT. Encoded protein: CASSLSNQPQHF. The chain has TRBV7-2 and TRBJ1-5, with D unresolved. V was pared by 5 bases and J by 1 base, with 3 bases between. This CDR3 is built from 12 residues. CDR1 and CDR2 from the germline V gene are SGHTA and FQGNSA.

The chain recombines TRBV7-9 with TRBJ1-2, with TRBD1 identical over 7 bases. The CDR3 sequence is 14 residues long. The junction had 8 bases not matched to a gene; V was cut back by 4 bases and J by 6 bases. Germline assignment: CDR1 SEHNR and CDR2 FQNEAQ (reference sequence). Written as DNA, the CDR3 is TGTGCCAGCAGCTCGCCGACAGGGATAAATGGCTACACCTTC. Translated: CASSSPTGINGYTF.

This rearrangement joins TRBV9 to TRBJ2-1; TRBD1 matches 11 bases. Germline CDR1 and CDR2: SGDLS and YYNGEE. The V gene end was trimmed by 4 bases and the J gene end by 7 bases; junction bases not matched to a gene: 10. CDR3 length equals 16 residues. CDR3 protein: CASSPRTDRGHNEQFF. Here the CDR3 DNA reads TGTGCCAGCAGCCCACGAACGGACAGGGGGCATAATGAGCAGTTCTTC.

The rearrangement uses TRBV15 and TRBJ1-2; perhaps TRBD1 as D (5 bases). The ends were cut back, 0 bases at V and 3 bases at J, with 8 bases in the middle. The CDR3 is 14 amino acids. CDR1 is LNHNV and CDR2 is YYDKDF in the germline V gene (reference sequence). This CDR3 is CATSRDVGDYGYTF. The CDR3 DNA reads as TGTGCCACCAGCAGAGATGTGGGGGACTATGGCTACACCTTC. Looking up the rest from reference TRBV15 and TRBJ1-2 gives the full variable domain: DAMVIQNPRYQVTQFGKPVTLSCSQTLNHNVMYWYQQKSSQAPKLLFHYYDKDFNNEADTPDNFQSRRPNTSFCFLDIRSPGLGDTAMYLCATSRDVGDYGYTFGSGTRLTVV.

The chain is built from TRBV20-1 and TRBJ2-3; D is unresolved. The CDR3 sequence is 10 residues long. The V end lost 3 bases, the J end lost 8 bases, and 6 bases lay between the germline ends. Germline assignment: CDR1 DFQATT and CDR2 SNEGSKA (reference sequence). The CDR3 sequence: CSASGRTQYF. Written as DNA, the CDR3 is TGCAGTGCTAGTGGTCGTACGCAGTATTTT.

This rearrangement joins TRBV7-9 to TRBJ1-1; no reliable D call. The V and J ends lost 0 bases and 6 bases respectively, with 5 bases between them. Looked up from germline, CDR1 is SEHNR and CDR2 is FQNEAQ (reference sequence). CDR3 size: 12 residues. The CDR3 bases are TGTGCCAGCAGCTTAGCGGTGCCTGAAGCTTTCTTT. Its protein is CASSLAVPEAFF.